The source of this TCR beta chain is a study of Ad26.COV2.S vaccination and SARS-CoV-2 variants. Study-level information: Donor had been placed in the Ad26.COV2.S arm of the COV1001 trial.

Data came from immunoSEQ multiplex PCR; TCRdb stores just in-frame clones and leaves some out. The sample lists about 680,000 clones, approximately 88% occurring once. CDR3 length: 13 amino acids. J was trimmed by 4 bases and V by 6 bases; bases with no gene match: 4. The treatment was: about 20 received Ad26.COV2.S at low or high dose, single or two shots; about 5 received placebo; per-sample allocation not given. Day 63 following the first vaccine or placebo injection was when the samples were taken. As for this clone: Other DNA variants within this sample encode the same CDR3.

This chain links TRBV12-3 or TRBV12-4 with TRBJ1-2, with 8 bases aligning to TRBD1. This sample comprised peripheral blood, obtained in a trial of Ad26.COV2.S vaccine versus placebo. This clonotype was obtained from a person between 18 and 65 years old who received the Ad26.COV2.S COVID-19 vaccine or a placebo. This CDR3 is CASSFGTGYGYTF. CDR3 DNA sequence: TGTGCCAGCAGCTTCGGGACAGGCTATGGCTACACCTTC.